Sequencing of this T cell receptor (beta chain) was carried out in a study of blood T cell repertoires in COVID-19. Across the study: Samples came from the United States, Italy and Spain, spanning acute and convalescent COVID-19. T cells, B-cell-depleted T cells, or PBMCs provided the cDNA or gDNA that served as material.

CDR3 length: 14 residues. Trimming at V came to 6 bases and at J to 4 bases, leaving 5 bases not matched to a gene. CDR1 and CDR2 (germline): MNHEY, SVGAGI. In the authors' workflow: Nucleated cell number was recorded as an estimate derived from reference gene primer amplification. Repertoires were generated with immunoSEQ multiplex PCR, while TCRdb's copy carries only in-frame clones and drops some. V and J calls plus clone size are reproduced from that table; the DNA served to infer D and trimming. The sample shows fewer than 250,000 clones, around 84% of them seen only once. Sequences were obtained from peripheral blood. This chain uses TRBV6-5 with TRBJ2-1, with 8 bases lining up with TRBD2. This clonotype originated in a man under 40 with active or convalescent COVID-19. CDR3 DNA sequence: TGTGCCAGCAGCGGGGCTAGCGGGTACAATGAGCAGTTCTTC. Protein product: CASSGASGYNEQFF.